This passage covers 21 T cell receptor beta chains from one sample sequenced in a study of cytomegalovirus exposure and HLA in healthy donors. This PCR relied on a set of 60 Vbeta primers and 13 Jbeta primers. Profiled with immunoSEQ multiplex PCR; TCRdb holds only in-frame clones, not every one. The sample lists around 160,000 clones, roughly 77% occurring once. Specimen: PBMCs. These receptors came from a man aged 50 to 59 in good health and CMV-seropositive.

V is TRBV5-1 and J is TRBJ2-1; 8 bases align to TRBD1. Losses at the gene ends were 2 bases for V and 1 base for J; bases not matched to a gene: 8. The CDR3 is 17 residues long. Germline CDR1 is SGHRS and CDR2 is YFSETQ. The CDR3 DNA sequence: TGCGCCAGCAGCTTCCCCGGACAGGGATTTTCCTACAATGAGCAGTTCTTC. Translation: CASSFPGQGFSYNEQFF.

The CDR3 region is CASKAGDTEAFF. CDR3 sequence (DNA): TGCGCCAGCAAGGCAGGGGACACTGAAGCTTTCTTT. V gene TRBV5-1 combines with J gene TRBJ1-1, with D possibly TRBD1 on 6 matching bases. The ends were cut back, 6 bases at V and 3 bases at J, with 9 bases in the middle. The germline CDR1 and CDR2 sequences are SGHRS and YFSETQ. The CDR3 extends over 12 amino acids.

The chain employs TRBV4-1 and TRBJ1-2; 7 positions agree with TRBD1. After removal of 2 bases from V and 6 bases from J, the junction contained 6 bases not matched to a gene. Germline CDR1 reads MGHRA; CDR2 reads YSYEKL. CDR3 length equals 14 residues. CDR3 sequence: CASSQWTGGNGYTF. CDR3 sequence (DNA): TGCGCCAGCAGCCAATGGACAGGAGGAAATGGCTACACCTTC.

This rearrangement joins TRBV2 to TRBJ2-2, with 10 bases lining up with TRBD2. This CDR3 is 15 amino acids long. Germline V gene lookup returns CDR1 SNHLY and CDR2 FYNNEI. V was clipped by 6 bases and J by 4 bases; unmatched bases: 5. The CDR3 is CASRTTSGFTGELFF. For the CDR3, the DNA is TGTGCCAGCAGGACGACTAGCGGGTTCACCGGGGAGCTGTTTTTT.

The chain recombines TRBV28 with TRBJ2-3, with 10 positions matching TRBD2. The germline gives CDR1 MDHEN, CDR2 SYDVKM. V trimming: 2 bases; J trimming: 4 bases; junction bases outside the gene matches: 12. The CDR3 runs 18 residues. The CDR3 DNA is TGTGCCAGCAGTTTACGGTCACTAGCGGGGAACCTGCCAGATACGCAGTATTTT. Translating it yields CASSLRSLAGNLPDTQYF.

CDR3 DNA: TGTGCCAGCAGCTACCAGGGGGTGGCTAATGAAAAACTGTTTTTT. Encoded protein: CASSYQGVANEKLFF. The chain links TRBV5-6 to TRBJ1-4; 7 bases agree with TRBD1. CDR3 length: 15 amino acids. Germline V CDR1 and CDR2: SGHDT, YYEEEE. Trimming took 3 bases from V and 3 from J; bases not matched to a gene: 5.

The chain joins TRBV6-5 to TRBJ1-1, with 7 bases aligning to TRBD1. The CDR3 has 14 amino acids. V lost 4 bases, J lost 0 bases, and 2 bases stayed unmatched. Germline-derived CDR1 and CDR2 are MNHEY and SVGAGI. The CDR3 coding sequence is TGTGCCAGCAGTTTAGACAGGGTGAACACTGAAGCTTTCTTT. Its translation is CASSLDRVNTEAFF.

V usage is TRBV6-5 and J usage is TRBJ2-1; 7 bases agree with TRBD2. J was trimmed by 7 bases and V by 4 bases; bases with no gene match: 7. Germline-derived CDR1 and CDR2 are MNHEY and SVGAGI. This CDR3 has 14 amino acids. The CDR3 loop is CASSSGGLGNEQFF. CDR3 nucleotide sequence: TGTGCCAGCAGTTCGGGGGGATTGGGGAATGAGCAGTTCTTC.

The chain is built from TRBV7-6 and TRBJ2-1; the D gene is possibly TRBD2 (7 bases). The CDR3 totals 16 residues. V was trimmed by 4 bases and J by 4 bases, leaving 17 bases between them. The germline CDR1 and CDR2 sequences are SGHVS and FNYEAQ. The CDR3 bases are TGTGCCAGCAGCTCCCCCTGGGGGGGCAGTTACAATGAGCAGTTCTTC. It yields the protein CASSSPWGGSYNEQFF.

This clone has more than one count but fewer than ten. The CDR3 loop is CASSENRGREKLFF. CDR3 nucleotides: TGTGCCAGCAGTGAGAACAGGGGGCGAGAAAAACTGTTTTTT. V usage is TRBV6-1 and J usage is TRBJ1-4; 9 nucleotides agree with TRBD1. The CDR3 has 14 amino acids. J lost 8 bases, V lost 3 bases, and 4 bases had no gene match. CDR1 and CDR2 (germline): MNHNS, SASEGT.

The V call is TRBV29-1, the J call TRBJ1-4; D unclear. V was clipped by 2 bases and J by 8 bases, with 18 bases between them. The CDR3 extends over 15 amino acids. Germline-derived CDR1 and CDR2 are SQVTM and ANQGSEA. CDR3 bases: TGCAGCGTTGAAAGGTTTGACACCTTAGGAGAAAAACTGTTTTTT. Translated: CSVERFDTLGEKLFF.

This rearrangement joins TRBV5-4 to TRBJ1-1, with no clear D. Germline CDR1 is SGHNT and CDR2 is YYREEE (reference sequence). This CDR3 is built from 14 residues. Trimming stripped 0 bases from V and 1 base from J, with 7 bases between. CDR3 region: CASSLAQSNTEAFF. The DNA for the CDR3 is TGTGCCAGCAGCTTGGCACAGTCGAACACTGAAGCTTTCTTT.

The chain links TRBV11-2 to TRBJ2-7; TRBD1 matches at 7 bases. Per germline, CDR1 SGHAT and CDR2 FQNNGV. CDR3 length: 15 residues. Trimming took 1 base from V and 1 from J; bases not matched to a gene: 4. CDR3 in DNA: TGTGCCAGCAGCTTAGCAGGGGGTAGTTCCTACGAGCAGTACTTC. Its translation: CASSLAGGSSYEQYF. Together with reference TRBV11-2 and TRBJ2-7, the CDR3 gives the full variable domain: EAGVAQSPRYKIIEKRQSVAFWCNPISGHATLYWYQQILGQGPKLLIQFQNNGVVDDSQLPKDRFSAERLKGVDSTLKIQPAKLEDSAVYLCASSLAGGSSYEQYFGPGTRLTVT.

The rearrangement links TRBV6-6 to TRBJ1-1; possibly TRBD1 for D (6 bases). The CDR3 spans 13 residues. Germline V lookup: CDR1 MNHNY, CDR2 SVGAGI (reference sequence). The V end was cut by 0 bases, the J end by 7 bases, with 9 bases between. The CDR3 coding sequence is TGTGCCAGCAGTTACTCGGGACACAGTGAAGCTTTCTTT. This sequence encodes CASSYSGHSEAFF.

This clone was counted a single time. CDR3 sequence reads: CARGESGTGVPGELFF. The CDR3 DNA reads as TGTGCCAGAGGGGAGTCCGGGACAGGGGTCCCCGGGGAGCTGTTTTTT. V is TRBV2 and J is TRBJ2-2, with 10 positions matching TRBD1. This CDR3 has 16 residues. J lost 6 bases, V lost 9 bases, and 13 bases had no gene match. CDR1 and CDR2 from the germline V gene are SNHLY and FYNNEI.

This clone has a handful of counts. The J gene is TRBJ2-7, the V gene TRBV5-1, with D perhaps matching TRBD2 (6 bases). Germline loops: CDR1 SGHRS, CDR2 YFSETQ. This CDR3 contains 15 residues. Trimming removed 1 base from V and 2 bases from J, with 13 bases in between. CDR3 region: CASSLYWGGTYEQYF. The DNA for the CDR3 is TGCGCCAGCAGCTTGTACTGGGGAGGAACCTACGAGCAGTACTTC. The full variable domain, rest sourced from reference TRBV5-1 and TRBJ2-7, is KAGVTQTPRYLIKTRGQQVTLSCSPISGHRSVSWYQQTPGQGLQFLFEYFSETQRNKGNFPGRFSGRQFSNSRSEMNVSTLELGDSALYLCASSLYWGGTYEQYFGPGTRLTVT.

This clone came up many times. Here the CDR3 reads CASSWGQLSNYGYTF. The CDR3 bases are TGTGCCAGCAGTTGGGGACAGCTCAGTAACTATGGCTACACCTTC. This rearrangement joins TRBV5-6 to TRBJ1-2; 7 bases fit TRBD1. The ends lost 5 bases at V and 1 base at J; junction bases unmatched: 8. This CDR3 comprises 15 residues. CDR1 SGHDT and CDR2 YYEEEE come from the germline V gene. The full variable domain, its missing parts supplied by reference TRBV5-6 and TRBJ1-2, is DAGVTQSPTHLIKTRGQQVTLRCSPKSGHDTVSWYQQALGQGPQFIFQYYEEEERQRGNFPDRFSGHQFPNYSSELNVNALLLGDSALYLCASSWGQLSNYGYTFGSGTRLTVV.

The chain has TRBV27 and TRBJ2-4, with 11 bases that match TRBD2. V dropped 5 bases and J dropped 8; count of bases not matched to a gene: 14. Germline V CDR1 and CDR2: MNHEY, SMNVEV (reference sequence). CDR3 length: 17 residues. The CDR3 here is CASSPFLSSGGEYIQYF. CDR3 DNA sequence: TGTGCCAGCAGTCCATTCTTGAGTAGCGGGGGGGAATACATTCAGTACTTC.

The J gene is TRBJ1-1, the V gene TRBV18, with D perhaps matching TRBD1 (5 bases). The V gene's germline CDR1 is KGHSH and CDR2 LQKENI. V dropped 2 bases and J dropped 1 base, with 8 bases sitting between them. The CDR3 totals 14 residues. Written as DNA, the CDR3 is TGTGCCAGCTCACCAAGGACACAGAACACTGAAGCTTTCTTT. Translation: CASSPRTQNTEAFF.

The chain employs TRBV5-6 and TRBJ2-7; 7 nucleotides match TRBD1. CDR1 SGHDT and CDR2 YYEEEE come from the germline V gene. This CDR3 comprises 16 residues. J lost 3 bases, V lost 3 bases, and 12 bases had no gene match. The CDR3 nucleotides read TGTGCCAGCAGCTACAATATGGGGACAGCCATCTACGAGCAGTACTTC. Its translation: CASSYNMGTAIYEQYF. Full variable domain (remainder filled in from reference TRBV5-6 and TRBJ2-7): DAGVTQSPTHLIKTRGQQVTLRCSPKSGHDTVSWYQQALGQGPQFIFQYYEEEERQRGNFPDRFSGHQFPNYSSELNVNALLLGDSALYLCASSYNMGTAIYEQYFGPGTRLTVT.

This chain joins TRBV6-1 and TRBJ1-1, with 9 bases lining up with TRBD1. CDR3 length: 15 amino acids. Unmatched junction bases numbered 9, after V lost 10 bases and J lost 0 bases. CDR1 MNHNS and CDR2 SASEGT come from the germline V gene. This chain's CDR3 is CATHIRTGVNTEAFF. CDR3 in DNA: TGTGCCACCCATATCCGGACAGGGGTGAACACTGAAGCTTTCTTT.